This T cell receptor beta chain was documented in a study of regulatory T cells in long-lasting Graves disease. Whole-study findings and limits: TRBV28, TRBJ1-2 and TRBJ2-5 were segments that persistent disease favored. Blood alone, not thyroid tissue, was studied. Those with persistent Graves' had less TCR diversity than newly diagnosed patients.

Time point: newly diagnosed GD, antithyroid drugs for less than 3 months. RNA isolated from PBMCs was used to make the TCR library. With 2 bases clipped from V and 0 bases from J, the junction kept 9 bases outside the gene matches. Germline loops: CDR1 MNHEY, CDR2 SVGAGI. The CDR3 is 18 residues long. Libraries of TCR beta came from iRepertoire HTBI primers plus Arm-PCR of CDR3 regions. From the multiplex PCR reads, TCRdb called clonotypes with MiXCR, one entry per CDR3 protein. The top ten hold 22% of the sample, which has approximately 250,000 distinct CDR3 sequences, about a sixth seen once. This clonotype has just a few counts. Its antigen is unknown.

The sequencing used peripheral blood mononuclear cells (PBMCs), collected at new diagnosis, from a patient treated with antithyroid drugs. The TCR was taken from a female donor with Graves disease. The J gene is TRBJ2-1, the V gene TRBV6-5, with 8 nucleotides matching TRBD2. This CDR3 is CASSYEAGEDSSYNEQFF. The DNA of the CDR3 is TGTGCCAGCAGTTACGAAGCGGGAGAAGATAGCTCCTACAATGAGCAGTTCTTC.